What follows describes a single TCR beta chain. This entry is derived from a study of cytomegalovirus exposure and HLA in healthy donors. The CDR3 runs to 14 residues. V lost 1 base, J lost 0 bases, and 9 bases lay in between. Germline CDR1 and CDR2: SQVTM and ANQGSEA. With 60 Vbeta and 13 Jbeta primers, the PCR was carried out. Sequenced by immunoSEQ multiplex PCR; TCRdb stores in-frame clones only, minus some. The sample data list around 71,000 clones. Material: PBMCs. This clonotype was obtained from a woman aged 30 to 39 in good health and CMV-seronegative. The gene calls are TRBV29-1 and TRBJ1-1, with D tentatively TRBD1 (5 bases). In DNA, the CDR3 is TGCAGCGTTGAAGCAGGGCAATTGAACACTGAAGCTTTCTTT. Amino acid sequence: CSVEAGQLNTEAFF.